This T cell receptor (beta chain) was captured by sequencing in a study of CD8 T cells in Susac syndrome. The CDR3 consists of 14 residues. The V segment lost 6 bases and the J segment 4 bases; nucleotides outside the gene matches: 5. Germline V gene lookup returns CDR1 ENHRY and CDR2 SYGVKD. Negative isolation was used for CD8+ and CD4+ T cells and FACS enrichment for TEMRA cells. RNA was extracted with the RNeasy kit, and a quantity of roughly 0.5 to 1 ug was reverse transcribed using random hexamers. With immunoSEQ multiplex PCR, TCR beta CDR3 was amplified across 54 Vbeta and 13 Jbeta. A single record per CDR3 protein comes from TCRdb applying MiXCR to the immunoSEQ multiplex PCR reads. The sample carries 150,000 to 200,000 distinct CDR3 sequences, approximately 93% recorded once.

The gene calls are TRBV10-3 and TRBJ1-3; the match to TRBD1 covers 8 bases. What was sequenced was CD4+ T cells from PBMCs. The receptor's source is a human donor with multiple sclerosis. The CDR3 loop reads CAISLGQGGNTIYF. For the CDR3, the DNA is TGTGCCATCAGCCTCGGACAGGGCGGAAACACCATATATTTT.